The clone carrying this T cell receptor beta chain was observed a handful of times. Its antigen is not identified. The V gene's germline CDR1 is LGHNA and CDR2 YSLEER. There are 16 residues in the CDR3. Germline trimming cut 1 base from V and 7 bases from J; bases unmatched to any gene: 9. Sequencing targeted expressed TCRB transcripts, as all isolated RNA had been reverse transcribed. TCRdb's copy holds only in-frame clones and misses some; the assay was immunoSEQ multiplex PCR. The sample shows around 100,000 clones, 25% to 35% of them seen only once. This specimen belongs to a study of beta chain features in type 1 diabetes. The study's findings and limits: All four CD4+ subsets from Type 1 diabetes patients carried moderately but significantly shorter TCRB CDR3s.

The chain recombines TRBV4-3 with TRBJ2-1; 8 positions agree with TRBD2. The specimen sequenced was central memory CD4+ T cells from blood. The TCR comes from a woman between 18 and 29 years old with type 1 diabetes. This chain's CDR3 is CASSQAGTRGWNEQFF. The CDR3 nucleotides read TGCGCCAGCAGCCAAGCCGGGACTAGGGGCTGGAATGAGCAGTTCTTC.